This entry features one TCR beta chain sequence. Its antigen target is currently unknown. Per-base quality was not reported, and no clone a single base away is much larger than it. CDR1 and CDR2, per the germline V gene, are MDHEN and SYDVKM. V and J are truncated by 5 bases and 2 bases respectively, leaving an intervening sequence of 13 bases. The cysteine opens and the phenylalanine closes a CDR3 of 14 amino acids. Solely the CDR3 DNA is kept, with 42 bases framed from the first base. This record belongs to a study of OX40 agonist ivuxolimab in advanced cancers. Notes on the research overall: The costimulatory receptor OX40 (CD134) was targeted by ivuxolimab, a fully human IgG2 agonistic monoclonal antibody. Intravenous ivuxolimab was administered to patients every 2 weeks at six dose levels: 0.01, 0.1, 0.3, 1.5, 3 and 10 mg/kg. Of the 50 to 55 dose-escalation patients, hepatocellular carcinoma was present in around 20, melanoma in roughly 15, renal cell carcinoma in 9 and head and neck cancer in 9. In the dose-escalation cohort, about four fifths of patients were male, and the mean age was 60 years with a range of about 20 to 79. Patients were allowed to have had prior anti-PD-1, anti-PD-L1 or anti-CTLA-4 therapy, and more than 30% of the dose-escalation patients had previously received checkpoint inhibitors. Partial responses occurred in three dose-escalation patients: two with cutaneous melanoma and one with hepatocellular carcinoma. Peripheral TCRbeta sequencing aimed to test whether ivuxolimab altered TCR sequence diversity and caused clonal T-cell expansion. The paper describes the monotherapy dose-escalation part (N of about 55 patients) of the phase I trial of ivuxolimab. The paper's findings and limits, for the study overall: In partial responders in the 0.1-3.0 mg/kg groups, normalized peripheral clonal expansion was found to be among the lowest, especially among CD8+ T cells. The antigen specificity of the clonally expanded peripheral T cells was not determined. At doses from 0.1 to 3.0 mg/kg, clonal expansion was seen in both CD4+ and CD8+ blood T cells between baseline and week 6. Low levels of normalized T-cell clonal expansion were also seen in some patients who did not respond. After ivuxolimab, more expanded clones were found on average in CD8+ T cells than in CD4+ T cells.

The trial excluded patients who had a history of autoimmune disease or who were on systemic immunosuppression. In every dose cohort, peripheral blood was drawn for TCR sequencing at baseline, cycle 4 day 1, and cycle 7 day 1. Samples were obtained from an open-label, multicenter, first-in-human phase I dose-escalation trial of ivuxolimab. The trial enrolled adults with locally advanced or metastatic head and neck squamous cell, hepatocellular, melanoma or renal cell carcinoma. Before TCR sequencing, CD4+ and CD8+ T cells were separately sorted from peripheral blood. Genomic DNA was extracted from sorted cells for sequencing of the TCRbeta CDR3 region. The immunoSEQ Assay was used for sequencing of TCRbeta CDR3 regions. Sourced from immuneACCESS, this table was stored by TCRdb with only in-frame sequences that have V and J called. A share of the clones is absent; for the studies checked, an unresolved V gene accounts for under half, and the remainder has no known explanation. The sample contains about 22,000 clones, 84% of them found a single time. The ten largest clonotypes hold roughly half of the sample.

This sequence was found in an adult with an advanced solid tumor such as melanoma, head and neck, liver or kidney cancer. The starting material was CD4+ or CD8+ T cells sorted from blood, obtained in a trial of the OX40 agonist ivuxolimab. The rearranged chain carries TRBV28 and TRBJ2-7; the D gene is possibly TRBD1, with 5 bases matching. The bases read TGTGCCAGCAGTGAGACAGTAAAACCCTACGAGCAGTACTTC. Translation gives CASSETVKPYEQYF.